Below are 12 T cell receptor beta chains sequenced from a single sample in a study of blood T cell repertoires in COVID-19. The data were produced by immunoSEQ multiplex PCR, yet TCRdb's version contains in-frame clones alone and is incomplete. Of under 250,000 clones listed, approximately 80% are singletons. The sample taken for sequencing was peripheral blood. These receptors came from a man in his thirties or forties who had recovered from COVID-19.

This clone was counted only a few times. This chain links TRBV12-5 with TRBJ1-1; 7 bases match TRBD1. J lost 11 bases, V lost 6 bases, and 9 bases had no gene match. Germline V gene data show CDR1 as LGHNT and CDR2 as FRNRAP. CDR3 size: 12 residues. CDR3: CASGWGQFEAFF. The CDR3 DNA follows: TGTGCTAGTGGCTGGGGACAGTTCGAGGCTTTCTTT.

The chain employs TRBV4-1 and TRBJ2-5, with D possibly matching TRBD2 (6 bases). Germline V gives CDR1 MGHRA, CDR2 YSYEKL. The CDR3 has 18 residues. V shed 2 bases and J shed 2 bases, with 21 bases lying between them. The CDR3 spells CASSQFGTRENPQETQYF. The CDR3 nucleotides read TGCGCCAGCAGCCAATTTGGGACTCGCGAGAATCCGCAAGAGACCCAGTACTTC.

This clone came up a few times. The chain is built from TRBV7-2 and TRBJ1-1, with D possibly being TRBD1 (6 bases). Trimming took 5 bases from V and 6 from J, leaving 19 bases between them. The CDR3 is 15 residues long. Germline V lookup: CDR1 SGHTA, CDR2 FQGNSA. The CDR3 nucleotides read TGTGCCAGCAGCCCGTGGAGCGGAGGGGGGGCTGAAGCTTTCTTT. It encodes CASSPWSGGGAEAFF.

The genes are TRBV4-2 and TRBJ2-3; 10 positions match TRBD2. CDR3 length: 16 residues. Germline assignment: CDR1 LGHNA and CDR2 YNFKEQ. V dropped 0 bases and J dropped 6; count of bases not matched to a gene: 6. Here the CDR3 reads CASSQEQRGGVDTQYF. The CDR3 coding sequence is TGTGCCAGCAGCCAAGAGCAGCGGGGGGGCGTGGATACGCAGTATTTT.

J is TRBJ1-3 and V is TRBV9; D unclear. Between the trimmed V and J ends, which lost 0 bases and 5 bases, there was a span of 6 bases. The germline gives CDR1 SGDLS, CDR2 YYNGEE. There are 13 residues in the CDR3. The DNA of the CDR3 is TGTGCCAGCAGCGTAGAGAACAGAAACACCATATATTTT. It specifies CASSVENRNTIYF.

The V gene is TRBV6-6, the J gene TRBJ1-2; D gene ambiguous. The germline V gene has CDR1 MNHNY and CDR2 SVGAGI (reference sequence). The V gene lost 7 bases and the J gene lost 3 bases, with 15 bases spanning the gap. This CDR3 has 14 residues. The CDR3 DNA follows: TGTGCCAGCACTTCTAACAGAATATACTATGGCTACACCTTC. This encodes CASTSNRIYYGYTF.

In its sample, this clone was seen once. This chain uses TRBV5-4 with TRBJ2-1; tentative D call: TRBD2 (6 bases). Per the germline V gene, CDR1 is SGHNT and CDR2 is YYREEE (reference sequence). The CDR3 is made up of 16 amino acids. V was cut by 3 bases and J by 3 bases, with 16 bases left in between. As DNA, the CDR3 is TGTGCCAGCAGCTCAGATCCCGGGACTGGCTACAATGAGCAGTTCTTC. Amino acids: CASSSDPGTGYNEQFF.

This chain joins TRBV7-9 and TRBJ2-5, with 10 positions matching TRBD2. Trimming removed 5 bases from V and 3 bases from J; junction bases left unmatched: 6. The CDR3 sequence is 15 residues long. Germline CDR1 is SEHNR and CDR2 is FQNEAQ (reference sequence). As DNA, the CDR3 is TGTGCCAGCAGCCGGGGGCTAGCGGGGGAAGAGACCCAGTACTTC. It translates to CASSRGLAGEETQYF.

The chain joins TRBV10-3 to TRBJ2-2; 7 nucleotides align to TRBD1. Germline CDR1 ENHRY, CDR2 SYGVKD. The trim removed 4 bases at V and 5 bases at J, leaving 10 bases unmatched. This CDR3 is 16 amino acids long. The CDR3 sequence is CAISGYRGEGTGELFF. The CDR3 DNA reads TGTGCCATCAGTGGGTACAGGGGAGAAGGTACCGGGGAGCTGTTTTTT.

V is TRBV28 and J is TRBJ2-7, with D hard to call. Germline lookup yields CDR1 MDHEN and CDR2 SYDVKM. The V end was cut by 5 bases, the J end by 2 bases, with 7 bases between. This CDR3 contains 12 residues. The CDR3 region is CASSRSTYEQYV. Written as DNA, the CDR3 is TGTGCCAGCAGTCGATCTACCTACGAGCAGTACGTC.

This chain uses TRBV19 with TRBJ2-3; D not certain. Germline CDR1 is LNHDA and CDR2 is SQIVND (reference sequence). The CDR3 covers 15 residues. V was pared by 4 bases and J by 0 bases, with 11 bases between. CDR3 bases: TGTGCCAGTAGTAATCCTTCCGGGAGCACAGATACGCAGTATTTT. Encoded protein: CASSNPSGSTDTQYF.

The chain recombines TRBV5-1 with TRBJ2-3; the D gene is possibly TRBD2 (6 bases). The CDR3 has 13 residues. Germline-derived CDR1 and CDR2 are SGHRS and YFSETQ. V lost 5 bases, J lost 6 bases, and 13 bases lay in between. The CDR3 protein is CASSFIGGDTQYF. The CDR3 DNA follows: TGCGCCAGCAGTTTCATCGGAGGGGATACGCAGTATTTT.